Shown below are 9 T cell receptor beta chains from a single sample sequenced in a study of blood T cells in healthy people across ages. The use of a sample-barcoded 5' primer and a J-beta primer mix characterized a second PCR of about 7 to 12 cycles. Each CDR3 protein gets one entry after TCRdb re-called the 5' RACE reads with MiXCR. This table has some 1.7 million distinct CDR3 sequences, 28% appearing once. Sequencing input: blood. These receptors came from a woman aged 30 to 39 in good health.

The chain links TRBV5-8 to TRBJ1-1; D not certain. This CDR3 region has 12 residues. The germline V gene encodes CDR1 SGHTS and CDR2 YDEGEE. Trimming stripped 6 bases from V and 4 bases from J, with 10 bases between. CDR3 residues: CASMRWATEAFF. CDR3 sequence (DNA): TGTGCCAGCATGCGATGGGCCACTGAAGCTTTCTTT.

This clonotype appeared many times. The genes are TRBV29-1 and TRBJ2-3; 12 bases match TRBD2. The V gene's germline CDR1 is SQVTM and CDR2 ANQGSEA. With 1 base clipped from V and 5 bases from J, the junction kept 7 bases outside the gene matches. CDR3 length: 16 residues. The CDR3 coding sequence is TGCAGCGTTGAAGGAGGACTAGCGGGAACCAAAGATACGCAGTATTTT. Translated: CSVEGGLAGTKDTQYF.

This clonotype was seen ten or more times. The chain recombines TRBV6-6 with TRBJ2-7, with D uncertain. This CDR3 contains 14 residues. Germline values: CDR1 MNHNY, CDR2 SVGAGI (reference sequence). The V gene lost 0 bases and the J gene lost 0 bases, with 6 bases spanning the gap. CDR3 amino acids: CASSYSSGSYEQYF. CDR3 DNA: TGTGCCAGCAGTTACTCTTCAGGCTCCTACGAGCAGTACTTC.

This clonotype was counted once. The CDR3, as DNA: TGTGCCAGCAGCAAGACAGGGGGTACCGGGGAGCTGTTTTTT. Translation: CASSKTGGTGELFF. This sequence joins TRBV7-2 and TRBJ2-2, with TRBD1 identical over 9 bases. The J segment lost 5 bases and the V segment lost 5 bases, leaving 3 bases of the junction unmatched. The CDR3 is made up of 14 amino acids. The germline gives CDR1 SGHTA, CDR2 FQGNSA.

This chain links TRBV7-2 with TRBJ1-5; D is unclear. Trimming cost V 5 bases and J 3 bases, with 5 bases left between them. This CDR3 has 12 amino acids. Germline lookup yields CDR1 SGHTA and CDR2 FQGNSA. For the CDR3, the DNA is TGTGCCAGCAGCATCAACAATCAGCCCCAGCATTTT. Protein: CASSINNQPQHF.

This clonotype was observed at least ten times. This rearrangement joins TRBV7-2 to TRBJ2-5; D ambiguous. Trimming removed 0 bases from V and 3 bases from J, with 11 bases in between. Germline V gene data show CDR1 as SGHTA and CDR2 as FQGNSA. There are 15 residues in the CDR3. CDR3: CASSLAGSPKETQYF. In DNA form, the CDR3 reads TGTGCCAGCAGCTTAGCTGGTAGTCCTAAAGAGACCCAGTACTTC.

This clonotype has ten or more counts. This chain joins TRBV20-1 and TRBJ2-7, with 11 nucleotides matching TRBD1. V lost 6 bases to trimming and J lost 7 bases; unmatched junction nucleotides: 11. The CDR3 extends over 14 amino acids. Germline CDR1 DFQATT, CDR2 SNEGSKA (reference sequence). Written as DNA, the CDR3 is TGCAGTGCCATTTCCGGGACAGGGGGTAGTGAGCAGTACTTC. This translates into CSAISGTGGSEQYF.

This chain connects TRBV2 to TRBJ2-7, with TRBD1 matching over 7 bases. The trim removed 1 base at V and 12 bases at J, leaving 12 bases unmatched. CDR1 SNHLY and CDR2 FYNNEI come from the germline V gene. The CDR3 covers 14 residues. This CDR3 is CASSEGQGAETRYF. In DNA form, the CDR3 reads TGTGCCAGCAGTGAAGGACAGGGAGCAGAGACCCGGTACTTC.

This clonotype was found a few times. This chain joins TRBV2 and TRBJ1-2; 10 nucleotides match TRBD1. Germline V lookup: CDR1 SNHLY, CDR2 FYNNEI. The CDR3 covers 15 residues. V lost 2 bases to trimming and J lost 5 bases; unmatched junction nucleotides: 5. CDR3 protein: CASSESDRGLYGYTF. CDR3 sequence (DNA): TGTGCCAGCAGTGAATCTGACAGGGGGCTGTATGGCTACACCTTC.